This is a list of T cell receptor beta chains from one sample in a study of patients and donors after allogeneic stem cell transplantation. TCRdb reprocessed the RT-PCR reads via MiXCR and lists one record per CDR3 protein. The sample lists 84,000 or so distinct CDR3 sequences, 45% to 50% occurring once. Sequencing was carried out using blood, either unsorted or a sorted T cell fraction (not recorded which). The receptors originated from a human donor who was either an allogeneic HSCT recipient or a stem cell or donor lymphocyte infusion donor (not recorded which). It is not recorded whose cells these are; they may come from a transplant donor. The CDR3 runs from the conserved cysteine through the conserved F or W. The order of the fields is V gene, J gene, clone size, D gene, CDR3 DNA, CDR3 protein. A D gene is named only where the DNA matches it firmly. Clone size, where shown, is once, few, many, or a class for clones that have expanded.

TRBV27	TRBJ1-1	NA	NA	TGTGCCAGCAGTGGGACTGAAGGCACTGAAGCTTTCTTT	CASSGTEGTEAFF
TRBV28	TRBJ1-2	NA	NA	TGTGCCAGTGCGACGGGGGCCTATAACTATGGCTACACCTTC	CASATGAYNYGYTF
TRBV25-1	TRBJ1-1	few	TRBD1	TGTGCCAGCAAAACAGGGGGCCACACTGAAGCTTTCTTT	CASKTGGHTEAFF
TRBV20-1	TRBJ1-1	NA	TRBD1	TGCAGTGCTAGACAAGGACAGGGTACTCCTGAAGCTTTCTTT	CSARQGQGTPEAFF
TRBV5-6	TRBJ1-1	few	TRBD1	TGTGCCAGCACAGGACAGGGGGACACTGAAGCTTTCTTT	CASTGQGDTEAFF
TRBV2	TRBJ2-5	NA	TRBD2	TGTGCCACTCTCGGACTAGCCCAAGAGACCCAGTACTTC	CATLGLAQETQYF
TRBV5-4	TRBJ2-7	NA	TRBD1	TGTGCCAGCAGCTGGGACAGGAGCGACGAGCAGTACTTC	CASSWDRSDEQYF
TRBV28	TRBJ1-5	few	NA	TGTGCCAGCAGTTTAGTGAAGGATCAGCCCCAGCATTTT	CASSLVKDQPQHF
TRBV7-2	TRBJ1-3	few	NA	TGTGCCAGCAGCTCGAGAGGCGGGCGCGCAGCCTCTGGAAACACCATATATTTT	CASSSRGGRAASGNTIYF
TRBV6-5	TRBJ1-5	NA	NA	TGTGCCAGCAGTTACTCGAATATCCCAGGACAGCCCCAGCATTTT	CASSYSNIPGQPQHF
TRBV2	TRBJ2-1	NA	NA	TGTGCCAGCAGTGAAAATTTCGGGGGCGGGAGAGGAACCTTATACAATGAGCAGTTCTTC	CASSENFGGGRGTLYNEQFF
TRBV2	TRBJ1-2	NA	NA	TGTGCCACCCTTGGGGGGGGCGGTCAATATGGCTACACCTTC	CATLGGGGQYGYTF
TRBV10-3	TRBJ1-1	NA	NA	TGTGCCACCCGGGGGGTCAGCACTGAAGCTTTCTTT	CATRGVSTEAFF
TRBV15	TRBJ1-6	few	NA	TGTGCCACCAGCAGAGATCGCAGCGGATCACCCCTCCACTTT	CATSRDRSGSPLHF
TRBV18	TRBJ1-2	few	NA	TGTGCCAGCTCACCAGCTGAGGAAGGCTACACCTTC	CASSPAEEGYTF
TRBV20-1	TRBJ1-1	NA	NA	TGCAGTGCTAGAAAAGTAGAGGGGTACCAAAGGGGCGCTGAAGCTTTCTTT	CSARKVEGYQRGAEAFF
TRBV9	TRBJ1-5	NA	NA	TGTGCCAGCAGCGTTAGTGCCGATCAGCCCCAGCATTTT	CASSVSADQPQHF
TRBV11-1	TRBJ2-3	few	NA	TGTGCCAGCAGCGAGCTCAGGGCGTTTACGGATACGCAGTATTTT	CASSELRAFTDTQYF
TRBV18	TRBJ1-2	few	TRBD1	TGTGCCAGCTCACCACCCTCGAGACAGGGAGAAGGCTACACCTTC	CASSPPSRQGEGYTF
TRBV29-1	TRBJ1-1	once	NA	TGCAGCGGAGGGAGGGCCACTGAAGCTTTCTTT	CSGGRATEAFF
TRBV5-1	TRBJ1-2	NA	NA	TGCGCCAGCAGCCGCGACTTAGGGTATGGCTACACCTTC	CASSRDLGYGYTF
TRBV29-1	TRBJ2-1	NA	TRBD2	TGCAGCGTCCGGGACTACGCCTACAATGAGCAGTTCTTC	CSVRDYAYNEQFF
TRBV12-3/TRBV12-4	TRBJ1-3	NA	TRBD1	TGTGCCAGCAGTTATAGGGGACAGGGAGCTGATTTT	CASSYRGQGADF
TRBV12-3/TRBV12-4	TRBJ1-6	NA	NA	TGTGCCAGCAGTTTATCCTATAATTCACCCCTCCACTTT	CASSLSYNSPLHF
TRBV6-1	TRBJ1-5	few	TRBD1	TGTGCCAGCAGACCGGGACAGGGCAGGGATCAGCCCCAGCATTTT	CASRPGQGRDQPQHF
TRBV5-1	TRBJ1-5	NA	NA	TGCGCCAGCAGCGGAGGGGACAATCAGCCCCAGCATTTT	CASSGGDNQPQHF
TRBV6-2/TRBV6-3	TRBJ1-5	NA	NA	TGTGCCGCCACTGGGGAGCCCAATCAGCCCCAGCATTTT	CAATGEPNQPQHF
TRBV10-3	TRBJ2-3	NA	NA	TGTGCCATCAGTGAAAGGGGGGCAGATACGCAGTATTTT	CAISERGADTQYF